What follows are 26 T cell receptor beta chains derived from one specimen sequenced in a study of T cell responses to AZD1222 COVID-19 vaccine. TCRdb keeps only in-frame clones here, not all; method: immunoSEQ multiplex PCR. The repertoire holds about 90,000 clones, with 65% to 90% as singletons. The source was peripheral blood, collected on day 0 of AZD1222 vaccination. These receptors all stem from an adult in good health.

The rearrangement uses TRBV30 and TRBJ2-7; D possibly corresponds to TRBD1 (5 bases). CDR3 size: 12 residues. V lost 3 bases and J lost 6, with 12 bases in between. Looked up from germline, CDR1 is GTSNPN and CDR2 is SVGIG (reference sequence). The CDR3 bases are TGTGCCTGGAGCCCTCAAAGGGGCGAGCAGTACTTC. This gives the protein CAWSPQRGEQYF.

The CDR3 spells CASSSTVSGEQYF. The CDR3 DNA sequence: TGTGCCAGCAGCTCCACGGTCTCGGGGGAGCAGTACTTC. V and J are TRBV27 and TRBJ2-7, with D perhaps matching TRBD2 (5 bases). V shed 6 bases and J shed 7 bases, with 16 bases lying between them. There are 13 residues in the CDR3. Germline loops: CDR1 MNHEY, CDR2 SMNVEV (reference sequence).

V gene TRBV3-1 (or the pseudogene TRBV3-2) combines with J gene TRBJ2-7, with D possibly matching TRBD1 (6 bases). Trimming took off 1 base at V and 7 bases at J, with 11 bases between the two ends. CDR3 length: 13 residues. Germline CDR1 LGHDT, CDR2 YNNKEL (reference sequence). DNA for the CDR3: TGTGCCAGCAGCCAAGTCCAGGGGTGGGAGCAGTACTTC. Translating it yields CASSQVQGWEQYF.

The rearrangement links TRBV5-1 to TRBJ1-1; D call uncertain. The V and J ends lost 1 base and 2 bases respectively, with 12 bases between them. This CDR3 comprises 15 residues. Germline CDR1 is SGHRS and CDR2 is YFSETQ. The CDR3: CASSLLDWLNTEAFF. In DNA form, the CDR3 reads TGCGCCAGCAGCTTGTTAGACTGGTTAAACACTGAAGCTTTCTTT.

The chain is built from TRBV19 and TRBJ1-2, with 8 bases that match TRBD1. Germline CDR1 LNHDA, CDR2 SQIVND (reference sequence). V shed 5 bases and J 6 bases; nucleotides not matched to a gene: 2. The CDR3 is 12 amino acids. The CDR3 is CASSDRGHGYTF. DNA of the CDR3: TGTGCCAGTAGTGACAGGGGCCATGGCTACACCTTC.

The chain uses TRBV7-2 and TRBJ2-3; D is unresolved. The CDR3 length is 14 residues. V dropped 1 base and J dropped 6 bases, with 11 bases sitting between them. CDR1 SGHTA and CDR2 FQGNSA come from the germline V gene. The CDR3 is CASSLGISRDTQYF. The CDR3 nucleotides read TGTGCCAGCAGCTTAGGGATAAGCCGGGATACGCAGTATTTT.

The chain links TRBV19 to TRBJ2-7; a possible D gene is TRBD2 (6 bases). Looked up from germline, CDR1 is LNHDA and CDR2 is SQIVND (reference sequence). CDR3 length: 14 residues. V lost 1 base and J lost 4, with 11 bases in between. The CDR3 nucleotides are TGTGCCAGTAGTATAGTCGGGAGAAATTACGAGCAGTACTTC. This translates into CASSIVGRNYEQYF.

J is TRBJ1-6 and V is TRBV28; D is uncertain. Per germline, CDR1 MDHEN and CDR2 SYDVKM. Trimming stripped 1 base from V and 0 bases from J, with 7 bases between. This CDR3 is built from 16 residues. CDR3 bases: TGTGCCAGCAGTTTATTTTGGCTCTCCTATAATTCACCCCTCCACTTT. It specifies CASSLFWLSYNSPLHF. Together with reference TRBV28 and TRBJ1-6, the CDR3 gives the full variable domain: DVKVTQSSRYLVKRTGEKVFLECVQDMDHENMFWYRQDPGLGLRLIYFSYDVKMKEKGDIPEGYSVSREKKERFSLILESASTNQTSMYLCASSLFWLSYNSPLHFGNGTRLTVT.

The CDR3 nucleotides read TGTGCCAGCAGCCCCGGGACAGGGAATTACGAGCAGTACTTC. Its translation: CASSPGTGNYEQYF. V usage is TRBV14 and J usage is TRBJ2-7; 9 nucleotides align to TRBD1. The V gene end was trimmed by 4 bases and the J gene end by 4 bases; junction bases not matched to a gene: 5. The germline V gene encodes CDR1 SGHDN and CDR2 FVKESK. CDR3 length: 14 residues.

The chain is built from TRBV19 and TRBJ2-7; D gene uncertain. The CDR3 loop spans 13 amino acids. CDR1 is LNHDA and CDR2 is SQIVND in the germline V gene (reference sequence). The V end lost 3 bases, the J end lost 6 bases, and 12 bases lay between the germline ends. The chain's CDR3 is CASSMVSVGEQYF. CDR3 DNA sequence: TGTGCCAGTAGTATGGTCAGCGTGGGCGAGCAGTACTTC.

The rearrangement joins TRBV14 to TRBJ1-2; D not certain. With 1 base removed from V and 8 bases from J, the gap between germline ends came to 11 bases. The length of the CDR3 is 13 residues. Germline CDR1 SGHDN, CDR2 FVKESK. The DNA for the CDR3 is TGTGCCAGCAGCCAAGGCTCCTTCCAAGGCTACACCTTC. Its protein product is CASSQGSFQGYTF.

The chain combines TRBV11-2 with TRBJ2-7; no definite D call. This CDR3 spans 13 amino acids. The germline gives CDR1 SGHAT, CDR2 FQNNGV. V was clipped by 0 bases and J by 4 bases, with 7 bases between them. The CDR3 reads CASSLDRQYEQYF. The CDR3 DNA sequence: TGTGCCAGCAGCTTAGATCGGCAGTACGAGCAGTACTTC.

This chain joins TRBV27 and TRBJ2-2; 8 positions match TRBD1. The CDR3 contains 15 residues. Germline CDR1 reads MNHEY; CDR2 reads SMNVEV (reference sequence). V gave up 6 bases and J gave up 3 bases; unmatched junction bases: 6. The CDR3 region has the DNA TGTGCCAGCAGACTTACAGGGGGGTACACCGGGGAGCTGTTTTTT. Its protein is CASRLTGGYTGELFF.

This clone was observed once. The V and J genes are TRBV7-8 and TRBJ2-7, with 7 positions matching TRBD1. V lost 3 bases, J lost 0 bases, and 5 bases stayed unmatched. This CDR3 is 15 amino acids long. CDR1 is SGHVS and CDR2 is FQNEAQ in the germline V gene. CDR3 bases: TGTGCCAGCAGCTTTCGGGACAGTAACTCCTACGAGCAGTACTTC. Its translation is CASSFRDSNSYEQYF. The full variable domain, in which reference TRBV7-8 and TRBJ2-7 provide the parts outside the CDR3, is GAGVSQSPRYKVAKRGQDVALRCDPISGHVSLFWYQQALGQGPEFLTYFQNEAQLDKSGLPSDRFFAERPEGSVSTLKIQRTQQEDSAVYLCASSFRDSNSYEQYFGPGTRLTVT.

The gene calls are TRBV24-1 and TRBJ2-1, with TRBD2 matching over 8 bases. The junction had 3 bases not matched to a gene; V was cut back by 8 bases and J by 7 bases. The CDR3 sequence is 12 residues long. The germline CDR1 and CDR2 sequences are KGHDR and SFDVKD. The DNA of the CDR3 is TGTGCCACCACTGCTAGCGGGAATGAGCAGTTCTTC. This codes for CATTASGNEQFF.

The V gene is TRBV5-6, the J gene TRBJ2-1, with TRBD2 as a possible D gene (5 bases). The germline gives CDR1 SGHDT, CDR2 YYEEEE. V dropped 3 bases and J dropped 6 bases, with 19 bases sitting between them. The CDR3 length is 16 residues. In DNA form, the CDR3 reads TGTGCCAGCAGCTGGGCGGGTCCCTCTATAGGCAATGAGCAGTTCTTC. It encodes CASSWAGPSIGNEQFF.

V is TRBV10-2 and J is TRBJ1-3; TRBD1 is a possible D gene (6 bases). The CDR3 sequence is 15 residues long. In germline, CDR1 is WSHSY, CDR2 SAAADI. Trimming took off 4 bases at V and 12 bases at J, with 22 bases between the two ends. CDR3 nucleotide sequence: TGCGCCAGCAGTGGGTCCCCCCAACAGGGCCGCATCATATATTTT. Protein: CASSGSPQQGRIIYF.

The J gene is TRBJ2-7, the V gene TRBV4-3, with 13 bases that match TRBD2. Germline loops: CDR1 LGHNA, CDR2 YSLEER. V gave up 3 bases and J gave up 3 bases; unmatched junction bases: 5. The CDR3 contains 16 residues. CDR3 sequence (DNA): TGCGCCAGCAGCCACGGACTAGCGGGAGAGCACTACGAGCAGTACTTC. It encodes CASSHGLAGEHYEQYF.

The chain combines TRBV7-9 with TRBJ2-2; no reliable D call. The V end lost 2 bases, the J end lost 0 bases, and 10 bases lay between the germline ends. CDR1 and CDR2 from the germline V gene are SEHNR and FQNEAQ (reference sequence). There are 16 residues in the CDR3. CDR3 protein: CASSLLGNANTGELFF. In nucleotides, the CDR3 is TGTGCCAGCAGCTTACTCGGCAACGCGAACACCGGGGAGCTGTTTTTT.

V and J are TRBV11-1 and TRBJ2-7; D is perhaps TRBD2 (6 bases). Germline loops: CDR1 SGHAT, CDR2 FQDESV (reference sequence). Trimming left V 2 bases short and J 4 bases short, with 15 bases between. This CDR3 contains 15 residues. The CDR3 region is CASSLNSGGQYEQYF. In nucleotides, the CDR3 is TGTGCCAGCAGCTTAAATTCTGGAGGGCAGTACGAGCAGTACTTC.

V gene TRBV5-5 combines with J gene TRBJ2-7; D gene ambiguous. Between the trimmed V and J ends, which lost 4 bases and 2 bases, there was a span of 13 bases. CDR3 length equals 14 residues. Per the germline V gene, CDR1 is SGHKS and CDR2 is YYEKEE (reference sequence). The CDR3, as DNA: TGTGCCAGCAGCCCACCCTCACCCCCCTACGAGCAGTACTTC. The encoded protein is CASSPPSPPYEQYF.

The table lists this clone with a count of one. The J gene is TRBJ2-6, the V gene TRBV28; D ambiguous. Trimming removed 3 bases from V and 0 bases from J, with 9 bases in between. The germline CDR1 and CDR2 sequences are MDHEN and SYDVKM. This CDR3 spans 16 amino acids. CDR3 protein: CASSFARPSGANVLTF. CDR3 nucleotide sequence: TGTGCCAGCAGTTTCGCGCGGCCCTCTGGGGCCAACGTCCTGACTTTC.

This clone was seen only once. V usage is TRBV6-7 and J usage is TRBJ1-1; weak D call: TRBD1 (6 bases). TRBV6-7 falls under the ORF class, with uncertain function. V gave up 2 bases and J gave up 1 base, with 14 bases separating them. CDR3 length: 16 amino acids. Here the CDR3 reads CASSYVRGKKNTEAFF. Written as DNA, the CDR3 is TGTGCCAGCAGTTACGTCAGGGGAAAAAAGAACACTGAAGCTTTCTTT.

The chain uses TRBV2 and TRBJ2-1; no clear D. Germline V gene sequence: CDR1 SNHLY, CDR2 FYNNEI. V was clipped by 1 base and J by 3 bases, with 4 bases between them. The CDR3 spans 13 residues. CDR3: CASSEEDYNEQFF. The CDR3 DNA follows: TGTGCCAGCAGTGAAGAGGACTACAATGAGCAGTTCTTC. The whole variable domain, remainder taken from reference TRBV2 and TRBJ2-1, is EPEVTQTPSHQVTQMGQEVILRCVPISNHLYFYWYRQILGQKVEFLVSFYNNEISEKSEIFDDQFSVERPDGSNFTLKIRSTKLEDSAMYFCASSEEDYNEQFFGPGTRLTVL.

This sequence joins TRBV7-2 and TRBJ2-2; the D is unclear. The germline CDR1 and CDR2 sequences are SGHTA and FQGNSA. V gave up 1 base and J gave up 0 bases, with 9 bases separating them. The CDR3 spans 16 residues. The CDR3 sequence is CASSLVGGANTGELFF. As DNA, the CDR3 is TGTGCCAGCAGCTTAGTTGGCGGAGCGAACACCGGGGAGCTGTTTTTT.

The J gene is TRBJ1-2, the V gene TRBV14, with D possibly matching TRBD1 (6 bases). From germline, CDR1 is SGHDN and CDR2 FVKESK. CDR3 size: 14 residues. The V end lost 6 bases, the J end lost 1 base, and 12 bases lay between the germline ends. The CDR3 bases are TGTGCCAGCAGACCCGGACAGAGTAACTATGGCTACACCTTC. Encoded protein: CASRPGQSNYGYTF.